The sequence of this T cell receptor beta chain was determined in a study of cytomegalovirus exposure and HLA in healthy donors. PCR was performed using 60 Vbeta and 13 Jbeta primers. Some clones are missing from TCRdb's copy, which holds only in-frame ones; the method was immunoSEQ multiplex PCR. The sample has some 140,000 clones; roughly 9% are singletons. CDR3 size: 14 residues. Losses at the gene ends were 5 bases for V and 3 bases for J; bases not matched to a gene: 7. Looked up from germline, CDR1 is SGHAT and CDR2 is FQNNGV. This clone was counted a single time. Its specificity is not known. Findings and caveats of the study: By a later analysis, the bulk of CMV-associated TCR beta chains appeared HLA-restricted. In a later analysis, across HLA loci, associated TCR counts were highest for DRB1, lowest for HLA-C. TCR beta chain V- and J-gene trimming was linked, in a later analysis, to a missense variant in DCLRE1C.

The sequence was collected from a woman aged 40 to 50 in good health and CMV-seropositive. The J gene is TRBJ2-7, the V gene TRBV11-2, with TRBD1 identical over 7 bases. Sequenced sample: PBMCs. CDR3 amino acids: CASSDKRDSYEQYF. CDR3 bases: TGTGCCAGCAGCGATAAACGGGACAGCTACGAGCAGTACTTC.